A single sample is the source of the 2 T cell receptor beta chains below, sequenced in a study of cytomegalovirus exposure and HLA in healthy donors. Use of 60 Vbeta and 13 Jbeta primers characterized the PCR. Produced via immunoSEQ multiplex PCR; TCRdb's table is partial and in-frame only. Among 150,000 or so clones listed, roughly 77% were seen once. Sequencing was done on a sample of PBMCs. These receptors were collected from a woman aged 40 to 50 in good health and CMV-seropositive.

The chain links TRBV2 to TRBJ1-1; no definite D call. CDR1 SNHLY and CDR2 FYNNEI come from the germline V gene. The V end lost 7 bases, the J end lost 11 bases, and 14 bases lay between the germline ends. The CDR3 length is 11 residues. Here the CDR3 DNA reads TGTGCCAGCAAGACACTTGGCGGGGCTTTCTTT. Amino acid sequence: CASKTLGGAFF.

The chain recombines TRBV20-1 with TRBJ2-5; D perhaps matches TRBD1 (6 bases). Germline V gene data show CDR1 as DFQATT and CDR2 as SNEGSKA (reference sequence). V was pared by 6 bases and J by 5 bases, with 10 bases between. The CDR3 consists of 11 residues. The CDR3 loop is CSAHQGETQYF. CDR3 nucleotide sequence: TGCAGTGCCCACCAGGGGGAGACCCAGTACTTC.